Presented here are 30 T cell receptor beta chains from one specimen sequenced in a study of cytomegalovirus exposure and HLA in healthy donors. The study ran its PCR with 60 Vbeta and 13 Jbeta primers. Only in-frame clones appear in the TCRdb table, and some are missing; sequencing was by immunoSEQ multiplex PCR. Here the sample spans some 150,000 clones, under 85% being singletons. The sample consisted of PBMCs. These receptors were collected from a woman aged 40 to 50 in good health and CMV-seropositive.

This clone was detected only once. V is TRBV28 and J is TRBJ2-7, with D possibly matching TRBD2 (6 bases). Germline CDR1 MDHEN, CDR2 SYDVKM. The CDR3 is made up of 13 amino acids. V was trimmed by 3 bases and J by 5 bases, leaving 11 bases between them. Here the CDR3 DNA reads TGTGCCAGCAGTTTGCGGGGCGTGCACGAGCAGTACTTC. Translated: CASSLRGVHEQYF.

The chain recombines TRBV25-1 with TRBJ1-2; TRBD1 matches at 8 bases. J gave up 7 bases and V 6 bases, and 7 bases lay outside the gene matches. CDR3 size: 13 residues. Germline V gene lookup returns CDR1 MGHDK and CDR2 SYGVNS. The CDR3 sequence: CASSKQGEGGYTF. CDR3 coding DNA: TGTGCCAGCAGCAAACAGGGGGAGGGTGGCTACACCTTC.

The genes are TRBV6-5 and TRBJ2-2; unclear D gene. This CDR3 has 16 amino acids. Between the trimmed V and J ends, which lost 2 bases and 0 bases, there was a span of 10 bases. Per the germline V gene, CDR1 is MNHEY and CDR2 is SVGAGI. Here the CDR3 DNA reads TGTGCCAGCAGTTACCCCGGGTCGACGAACACCGGGGAGCTGTTTTTT. This encodes CASSYPGSTNTGELFF.

About this clone itself: One end of the junction is discordant with germline, which a read error may explain. This sequence joins TRBV19 and TRBJ2-2; 8 bases line up with TRBD2. This CDR3 spans 14 amino acids. CDR1 is LNHDA and CDR2 is SQIVND in the germline V gene (reference sequence). The CDR3 DNA reads as TGTGCCAGCGCGCGCGGGGGGAACTCCGGGGAGCTGTTTTTT. Translated, it gives CASARGGNSGELFF.

This chain connects TRBV6-1 to TRBJ1-6, with D perhaps TRBD1 (6 bases). Trimming pared 6 bases from V and 8 bases from J, leaving 8 bases between. The CDR3 has 12 amino acids. Per the germline V gene, CDR1 is MNHNS and CDR2 is SASEGT. This chain's CDR3 is CASRQGDSPLHF. CDR3 coding DNA: TGTGCCAGCAGACAGGGAGATTCACCCCTCCACTTT.

V is TRBV19 and J is TRBJ1-5; D remains ambiguous. V lost 5 bases, J lost 3 bases, and 8 bases lay in between. The CDR3 consists of 13 residues. The germline V gene encodes CDR1 LNHDA and CDR2 SQIVND (reference sequence). The DNA of the CDR3 is TGTGCCAGTAGTGTAGTAGACAATCAGCCCCAGCATTTT. Its translation: CASSVVDNQPQHF.

The rearrangement uses TRBV28 and TRBJ1-1; 12 nucleotides line up with TRBD1. The CDR3 runs 17 residues. J lost 5 bases, V lost 5 bases, and 12 bases had no gene match. Germline V CDR1 and CDR2: MDHEN, SYDVKM. The CDR3 nucleotides are TGTGCCAGCAGTCTGGGGACAGGGGGCTCTTCCGGGACTGAAGCTTTCTTT. It specifies CASSLGTGGSSGTEAFF.

The chain employs TRBV30 and TRBJ2-1, with 11 positions matching TRBD2. CDR3 length: 15 amino acids. The V gene's germline CDR1 is GTSNPN and CDR2 SVGIG (reference sequence). After removal of 0 bases from V and 8 bases from J, the junction contained 6 bases not matched to a gene. This CDR3 is CAWSVGLAGGYEQFF. The DNA of the CDR3 is TGTGCCTGGAGTGTCGGGCTAGCGGGGGGTTATGAGCAGTTCTTC. The entire variable domain, with the rest obtained from reference TRBV30 and TRBJ2-1, is as follows: SQTIHQWPATLVQPVGSPLSLECTVEGTSNPNLYWYRQAAGRGLQLLFYSVGIGQISSEVPQNLSASRPQDRQFILSSKKLLLSDSGFYLCAWSVGLAGGYEQFFGPGTRLTVL.

This clone was counted only a few times. Other DNA sequences in this sample translate to the same CDR3. V is TRBV28 and J is TRBJ2-7, with TRBD1 identical over 9 bases. The CDR3 runs to 15 residues. The junction had 6 bases not matched to a gene; V was cut back by 3 bases and J by 3 bases. Germline V CDR1 and CDR2: MDHEN, SYDVKM. The CDR3 coding sequence is TGTGCCAGCAGTTTCCTCCGGGGACAGGGCTACGAGCAGTACTTC. Translation gives CASSFLRGQGYEQYF.

The rearrangement joins TRBV10-1 to TRBJ2-2; 9 bases match TRBD1. The V gene end was trimmed by 2 bases and the J gene end by 4 bases; junction bases not matched to a gene: 5. Germline lookup yields CDR1 WNHNN and CDR2 SYGVQD (reference sequence). The length of the CDR3 is 16 residues. The CDR3 sequence is CASSEGTGRVTGELFF. The CDR3 DNA sequence: TGCGCCAGCAGTGAGGGGACAGGGAGGGTCACCGGGGAGCTGTTTTTT.

The chain combines TRBV5-1 with TRBJ2-3, with 8 bases matching TRBD1. The CDR3 consists of 15 residues. Germline CDR1 SGHRS, CDR2 YFSETQ. V lost 0 bases, J lost 6 bases, and 6 bases stayed unmatched. The chain's CDR3 is CASSLVQGAWDTQYF. For the CDR3, the DNA is TGCGCCAGCAGCTTGGTGCAGGGGGCGTGGGATACGCAGTATTTT.

The rearrangement uses TRBV5-4 and TRBJ2-1, with 8 positions matching TRBD2. There are 16 residues in the CDR3. The V gene's germline CDR1 is SGHNT and CDR2 YYREEE (reference sequence). V shed 4 bases, J shed 10 bases, and the junction held 16 bases outside the gene matches. CDR3 sequence reads: CASSLSGTRASREQFF. DNA for the CDR3: TGTGCCAGCAGCCTATCCGGGACTAGGGCCAGCAGGGAGCAGTTCTTC.

The rearrangement joins TRBV5-4 to TRBJ2-3, with 8 bases aligning to TRBD2. CDR1 SGHNT and CDR2 YYREEE come from the germline V gene (reference sequence). This CDR3 has 15 residues. V lost 4 bases to trimming and J lost 4 bases; unmatched junction nucleotides: 8. CDR3 sequence: CASSLGGAWADTQYF. The CDR3 DNA is TGTGCCAGCAGCCTCGGGGGGGCGTGGGCAGATACGCAGTATTTT.

The chain's CDR3 is CASSLGRGFIDGYTF. The CDR3 DNA sequence: TGCGCCAGCAGCTTGGGAAGGGGGTTTATTGACGGCTACACCTTC. This rearrangement joins TRBV5-1 to TRBJ1-2; tentative D call: TRBD1 (6 bases). Germline V gene data show CDR1 as SGHRS and CDR2 as YFSETQ. The CDR3 spans 15 residues. The V gene lost 0 bases and the J gene lost 8 bases, with 17 bases spanning the gap.

The rearrangement uses TRBV2 and TRBJ2-3, with 9 bases lining up with TRBD1. From germline, CDR1 is SNHLY and CDR2 FYNNEI. The V gene end was trimmed by 6 bases and the J gene end by 4 bases; junction bases not matched to a gene: 5. The CDR3 is made up of 14 amino acids. This CDR3 is CASSGQGLADTQYF. The CDR3 DNA follows: TGTGCCAGCAGCGGACAGGGGTTGGCAGATACGCAGTATTTT.

This clone appeared once. The chain uses TRBV7-9 and TRBJ1-1; maybe TRBD1 (6 bases). From germline, CDR1 is SEHNR and CDR2 FQNEAQ (reference sequence). V was clipped by 0 bases and J by 1 base, with 12 bases between them. The CDR3 runs 16 residues. CDR3 loop: CASSLAKGGANTEAFF. DNA for the CDR3: TGTGCCAGCAGCTTAGCGAAAGGGGGGGCGAACACTGAAGCTTTCTTT.

V is TRBV18 and J is TRBJ1-3; maybe TRBD1 (6 bases). The CDR3 has 15 residues. Trimming stripped 3 bases from V and 1 base from J, with 10 bases between. Per the germline V gene, CDR1 is KGHSH and CDR2 is LQKENI. CDR3 DNA sequence: TGTGCCAGCTCACCGGGCGGACAGTCTGGAAACACCATATATTTT. This sequence encodes CASSPGGQSGNTIYF.

The chain is built from TRBV11-1 and TRBJ1-1; D is ambiguous. Deletions cut 3 bases from V and 3 bases from J, with 2 bases between. The CDR3 is 11 amino acids. Germline-derived CDR1 and CDR2 are SGHAT and FQDESV (reference sequence). For the CDR3, the DNA is TGTGCCAGCAGCTTCGACACTGAAGCTTTCTTT. This codes for CASSFDTEAFF.

The chain uses TRBV19 and TRBJ1-2, with D possibly TRBD1 on 6 matching bases. V was pared by 2 bases and J by 7 bases, with 11 bases between. This CDR3 is 13 amino acids long. Germline lookup yields CDR1 LNHDA and CDR2 SQIVND (reference sequence). The CDR3 DNA follows: TGTGCCAGTAGTATACAGGGGAATGTTGGCTACACCTTC. The encoded protein is CASSIQGNVGYTF.

The V gene is TRBV29-1, the J gene TRBJ2-2; 9 positions agree with TRBD1. The germline gives CDR1 SQVTM, CDR2 ANQGSEA. This CDR3 region has 13 residues. The V gene end was trimmed by 8 bases and the J gene end by 7 bases; junction bases not matched to a gene: 8. CDR3 sequence reads: CSPTQGAGGELFF. DNA of the CDR3: TGCAGCCCTACACAGGGGGCGGGCGGGGAGCTGTTTTTT.

The V gene is TRBV28, the J gene TRBJ1-1; 8 bases fit TRBD1. CDR3 length equals 14 residues. Germline V gene data show CDR1 as MDHEN and CDR2 as SYDVKM. Unmatched junction bases numbered 6, after V lost 9 bases and J lost 0 bases. The CDR3 DNA reads TGTGCCAGTCGGGACAGGATGATGAACACTGAAGCTTTCTTT. Translating gives CASRDRMMNTEAFF.

This clone was counted a single time. The junction differs from germline at one of its ends, possibly a read error. The chain has TRBV2 and TRBJ1-3; possible D gene TRBD1, 6 bases. Germline V gene lookup returns CDR1 SNHLY and CDR2 FYNNEI. The CDR3 is 13 amino acids. CDR3 DNA sequence: TGTGCCAGCAGTGGGGCCACAGGGCCTGCCATGAGGTTT. Amino acids: CASSGATGPAMRF. The whole variable domain, remainder taken from reference TRBV2 and TRBJ1-3, is EPEVTQTPSHQVTQMGQEVILRCVPISNHLYFYWYRQILGQKVEFLVSFYNNEISEKSEIFDDQFSVERPDGSNFTLKIRSTKLEDSAMYFCASSGATGPAMRFGEGSWLTVV.

J is TRBJ1-5 and V is TRBV19, with TRBD1 identical over 8 bases. There are 14 residues in the CDR3. Germline loops: CDR1 LNHDA, CDR2 SQIVND (reference sequence). J gave up 6 bases and V 6 bases, and 7 bases lay outside the gene matches. The CDR3 sequence is CASSIEDRAQPQHF. Here the CDR3 DNA reads TGTGCCAGTAGCATCGAGGACAGGGCTCAGCCCCAGCATTTT.

The V call is TRBV6-5, the J call TRBJ2-7, with 10 bases that match TRBD1. The CDR3 loop spans 15 amino acids. CDR1 and CDR2 from the germline V gene are MNHEY and SVGAGI. J gave up 4 bases and V 6 bases, and 9 bases lay outside the gene matches. CDR3 protein: CASRRDGTGEYEQYF. The CDR3 region has the DNA TGTGCCAGCAGGAGAGACGGGACAGGGGAGTACGAGCAGTACTTC.

This chain connects TRBV6-1 to TRBJ2-2, with D possibly matching TRBD2 (7 bases). Germline lookup yields CDR1 MNHNS and CDR2 SASEGT. The CDR3 sequence is 14 residues long. Trimming took off 5 bases at V and 5 bases at J, with 12 bases between the two ends. CDR3 sequence reads: CASSIGGGTGELFF. CDR3 sequence (DNA): TGTGCCAGCAGTATAGGGGGGGGGACCGGGGAGCTGTTTTTT.

The chain employs TRBV2 and TRBJ2-4; 7 bases line up with TRBD2. Germline-derived CDR1 and CDR2 are SNHLY and FYNNEI. This CDR3 has 17 residues. Unmatched junction bases numbered 9, after V lost 4 bases and J lost 0 bases. The CDR3, as DNA: TGTGCCAGCAGTGGAACCCGGGGGGACTTAGCCAAAAACATTCAGTACTTC. It yields the protein CASSGTRGDLAKNIQYF. The variable domain in full, with the rest retrieved from reference TRBV2 and TRBJ2-4, is EPEVTQTPSHQVTQMGQEVILRCVPISNHLYFYWYRQILGQKVEFLVSFYNNEISEKSEIFDDQFSVERPDGSNFTLKIRSTKLEDSAMYFCASSGTRGDLAKNIQYFGAGTRLSVL.

In this sample, this clone turned up a few times. The chain is built from TRBV6-1 and TRBJ2-3; a weak D match, TRBD2 (6 bases). Germline CDR1 is MNHNS and CDR2 is SASEGT. This CDR3 spans 14 amino acids. V was cut by 4 bases and J by 0 bases, with 8 bases left in between. The CDR3 bases are TGTGCCAGCAGTGTGGGACTCAGCACAGATACGCAGTATTTT. Translated, it gives CASSVGLSTDTQYF.

A remark on this clone: The junction departs from the called germline gene at one end, perhaps through a read error. The chain has TRBV6-1 and TRBJ1-5, with a tentative D call TRBD1 (6 bases). Germline CDR1 and CDR2: MNHNS and SASEGT. This CDR3 region has 15 residues. The CDR3 DNA sequence: TGTGCCACTCGCGTATTTGGACAGAGCAATCGGCCCCAGCATTTT. This translates into CATRVFGQSNRPQHF.

The V and J genes are TRBV2 and TRBJ2-7; TRBD2 is a possible D gene (8 bases). Deletions cut 6 bases from V and 3 bases from J, with 15 bases between. The CDR3 has 14 residues. The germline V gene encodes CDR1 SNHLY and CDR2 FYNNEI. The CDR3 bases are TGTGCCAGCAGCTTAGCGGGGACAGTCTACGAGCAGTACTTC. Translation gives CASSLAGTVYEQYF.

The V and J genes are TRBV11-2 and TRBJ1-3; 7 nucleotides agree with TRBD1. The CDR3 covers 15 residues. The V segment lost 4 bases and the J segment 6 bases; nucleotides outside the gene matches: 9. Germline assignment: CDR1 SGHAT and CDR2 FQNNGV. Here the CDR3 DNA reads TGTGCCAGCAGCTCGATCCGGACAGGTGAAAACACCATATATTTT. Amino acids: CASSSIRTGENTIYF.